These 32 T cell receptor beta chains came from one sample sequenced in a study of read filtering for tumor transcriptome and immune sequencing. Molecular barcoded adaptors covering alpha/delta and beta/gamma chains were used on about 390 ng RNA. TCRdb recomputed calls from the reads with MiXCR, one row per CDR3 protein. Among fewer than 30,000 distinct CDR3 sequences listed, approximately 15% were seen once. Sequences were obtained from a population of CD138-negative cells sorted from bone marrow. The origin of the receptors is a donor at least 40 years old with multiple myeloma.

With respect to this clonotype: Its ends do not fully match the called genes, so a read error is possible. DNA of the CDR3: TGCGCCAGCAGCTCTAGTCCCGGGGGACAAGAGACCCAGCACTTC. It codes for CASSSSPGGQETQHF. The chain carries TRBV11-2 and TRBJ2-5, with D perhaps assigned TRBD1 or TRBD2 (6 bases each). Germline CDR1 and CDR2: SGHAT and FQNNGV. This CDR3 spans 15 amino acids.

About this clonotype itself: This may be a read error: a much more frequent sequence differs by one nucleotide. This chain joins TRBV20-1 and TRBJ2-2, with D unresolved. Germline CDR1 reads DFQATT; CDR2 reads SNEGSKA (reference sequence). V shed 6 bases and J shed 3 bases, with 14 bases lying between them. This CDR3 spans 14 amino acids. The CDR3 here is CSASRAMDTGELFF. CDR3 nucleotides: TGCAGTGCAAGTAGGGCGATGGACACCGGGGAGCTGTTTTTT.

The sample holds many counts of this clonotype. CDR3 loop: CSVEKSGRARDEQFF. CDR3 coding DNA: TGCAGCGTTGAAAAAAGCGGGAGGGCCAGGGATGAGCAGTTCTTC. The rearrangement links TRBV29-1 to TRBJ2-1; 10 nucleotides line up with TRBD2. With 2 bases clipped from V and 8 bases from J, the junction kept 9 bases outside the gene matches. Germline V gene lookup returns CDR1 SQVTM and CDR2 ANQGSEA. The CDR3 has 15 residues.

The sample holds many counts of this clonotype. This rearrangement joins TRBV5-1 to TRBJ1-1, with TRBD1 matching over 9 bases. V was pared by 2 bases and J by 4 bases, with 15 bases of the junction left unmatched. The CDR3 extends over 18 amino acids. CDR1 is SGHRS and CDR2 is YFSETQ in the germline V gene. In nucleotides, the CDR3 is TGCGCCAGCAGCTTTACAGGGGGCGGAATCGACGTACTCACTGAAGCTTTCTTT. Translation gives CASSFTGGGIDVLTEAFF. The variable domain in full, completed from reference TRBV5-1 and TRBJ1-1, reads KAGVTQTPRYLIKTRGQQVTLSCSPISGHRSVSWYQQTPGQGLQFLFEYFSETQRNKGNFPGRFSGRQFSNSRSEMNVSTLELGDSALYLCASSFTGGGIDVLTEAFFGQGTRLTVV.

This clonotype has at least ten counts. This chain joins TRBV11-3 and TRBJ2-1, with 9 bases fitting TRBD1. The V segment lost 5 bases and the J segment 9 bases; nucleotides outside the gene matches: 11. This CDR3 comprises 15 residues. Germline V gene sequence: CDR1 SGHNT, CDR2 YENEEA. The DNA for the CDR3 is TGTGCCAGCAGCCCCGGGGACAGGGTCCGGGGTGAGCAGTTCTTC. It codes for CASSPGDRVRGEQFF.

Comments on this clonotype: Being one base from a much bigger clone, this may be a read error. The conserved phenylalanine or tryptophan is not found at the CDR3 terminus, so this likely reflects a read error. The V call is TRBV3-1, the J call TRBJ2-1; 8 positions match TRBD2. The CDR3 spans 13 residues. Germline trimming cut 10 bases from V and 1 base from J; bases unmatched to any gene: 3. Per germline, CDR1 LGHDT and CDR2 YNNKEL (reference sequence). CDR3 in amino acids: CATGGASYNEQFL. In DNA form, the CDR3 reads TGTGCCACCGGGGGGGCGTCCTACAATGAGCAGTTCCTC.

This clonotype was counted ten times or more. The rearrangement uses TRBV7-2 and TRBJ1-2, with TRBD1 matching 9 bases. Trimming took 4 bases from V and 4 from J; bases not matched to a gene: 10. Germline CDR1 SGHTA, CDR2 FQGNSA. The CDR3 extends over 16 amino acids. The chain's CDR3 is CASSSSPGQGTYGYTF. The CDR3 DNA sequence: TGTGCCAGCAGCTCTTCACCGGGACAGGGAACCTATGGCTACACCTTC.

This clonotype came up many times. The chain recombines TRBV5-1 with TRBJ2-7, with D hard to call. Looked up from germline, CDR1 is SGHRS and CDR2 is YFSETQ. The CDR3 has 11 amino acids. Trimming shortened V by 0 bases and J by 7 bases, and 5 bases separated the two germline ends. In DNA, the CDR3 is TGCGCCAGCAGCTTGGATGGTGAGCAGTACTTC. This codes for CASSLDGEQYF.

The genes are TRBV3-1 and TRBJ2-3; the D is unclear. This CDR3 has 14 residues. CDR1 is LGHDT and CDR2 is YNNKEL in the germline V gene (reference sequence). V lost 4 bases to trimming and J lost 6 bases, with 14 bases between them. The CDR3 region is CASSPLLSPDTQYF. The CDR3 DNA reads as TGTGCCAGCAGCCCTCTACTTAGTCCCGATACGCAGTATTTT.

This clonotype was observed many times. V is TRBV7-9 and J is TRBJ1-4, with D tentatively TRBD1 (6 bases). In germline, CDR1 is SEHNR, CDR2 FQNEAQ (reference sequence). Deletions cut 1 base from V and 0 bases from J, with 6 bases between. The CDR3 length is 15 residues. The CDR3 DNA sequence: TGTGCCAGCAGCTTAGGGACAGCAACTAATGAAAAACTGTTTTTT. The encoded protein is CASSLGTATNEKLFF.

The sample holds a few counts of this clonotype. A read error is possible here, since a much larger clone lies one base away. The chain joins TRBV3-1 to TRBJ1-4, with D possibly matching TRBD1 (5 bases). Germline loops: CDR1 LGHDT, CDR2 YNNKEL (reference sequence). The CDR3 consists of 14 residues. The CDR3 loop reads CASSVDTSNEELFF. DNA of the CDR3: TGTGCCAGCAGCGTGGACACATCAAATGAAGAACTGTTTTTT.

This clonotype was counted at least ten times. The CDR3 nucleotides are TGTGCCAGCAGCTTGGTAGAACTTCGAGGGAACACCATATATTTT. As protein: CASSLVELRGNTIYF. The chain couples TRBV5-8 to TRBJ1-3; unclear D gene. The V and J ends lost 0 bases and 7 bases respectively, with 14 bases between them. The CDR3 contains 15 residues. The V gene's germline CDR1 is SGHTS and CDR2 YDEGEE.

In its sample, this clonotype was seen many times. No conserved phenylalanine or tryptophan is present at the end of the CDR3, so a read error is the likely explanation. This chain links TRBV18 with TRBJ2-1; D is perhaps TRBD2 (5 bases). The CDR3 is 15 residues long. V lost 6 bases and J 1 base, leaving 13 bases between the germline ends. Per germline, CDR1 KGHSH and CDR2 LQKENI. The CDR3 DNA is TGTGCCAGCTCTCCAGGTAGCGCTTCCTACAATGAGCAGTTCATC. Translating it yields CASSPGSASYNEQFI.

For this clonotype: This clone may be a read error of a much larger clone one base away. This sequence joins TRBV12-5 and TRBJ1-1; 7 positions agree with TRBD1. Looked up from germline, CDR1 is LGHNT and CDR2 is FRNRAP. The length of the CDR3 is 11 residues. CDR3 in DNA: TGTGCTAGTGGGGAGACAGGGAAGACTCTCTTT. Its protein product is CASGETGKTLF. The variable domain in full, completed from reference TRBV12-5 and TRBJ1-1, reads DARVTQTPRHKVTEMGQEVTMRCQPILGHNTVFWYRQTMMQGLELLAYFRNRAPLDDSGMPKDRFSAEMPDATLATLKIQPSEPRDSAVYFCASGETGKTLFGQGTRLTVV.

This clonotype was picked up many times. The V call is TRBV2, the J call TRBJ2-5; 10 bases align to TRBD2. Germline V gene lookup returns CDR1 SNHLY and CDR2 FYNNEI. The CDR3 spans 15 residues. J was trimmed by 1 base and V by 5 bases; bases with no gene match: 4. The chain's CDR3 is CASSIPSGSQETQYF. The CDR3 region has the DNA TGTGCCAGCAGTATACCTAGCGGGAGCCAAGAGACCCAGTACTTC.

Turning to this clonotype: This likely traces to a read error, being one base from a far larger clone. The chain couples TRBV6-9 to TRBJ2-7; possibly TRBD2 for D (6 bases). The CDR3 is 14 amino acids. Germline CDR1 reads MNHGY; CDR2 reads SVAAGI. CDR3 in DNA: TGTGCCAGCAGTTACGGGGAGGACACCTACGGGCAGTACTTC. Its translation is CASSYGEDTYGQYF.

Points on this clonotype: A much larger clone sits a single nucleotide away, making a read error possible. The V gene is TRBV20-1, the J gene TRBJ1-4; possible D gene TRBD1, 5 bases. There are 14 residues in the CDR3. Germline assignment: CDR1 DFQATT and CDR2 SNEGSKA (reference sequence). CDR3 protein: CSARVADGTEELFF. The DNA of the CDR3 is TGCAGTGCTAGAGTCGCCGACGGGACTGAAGAACTGTTTTTT.

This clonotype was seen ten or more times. The CDR3 coding sequence is TGTGCCAGCAGCTTAGAATTAACGACTAAAGCTTTCTTT. The encoded protein is CASSLELTTKAFF. The chain is built from TRBV7-9 and TRBJ1-1; D remains ambiguous. The germline V and J ends were trimmed by 1 base and 9 bases, with 12 bases remaining between them. Germline-derived CDR1 and CDR2 are SEHNR and FQNEAQ (reference sequence). This CDR3 region has 13 residues.

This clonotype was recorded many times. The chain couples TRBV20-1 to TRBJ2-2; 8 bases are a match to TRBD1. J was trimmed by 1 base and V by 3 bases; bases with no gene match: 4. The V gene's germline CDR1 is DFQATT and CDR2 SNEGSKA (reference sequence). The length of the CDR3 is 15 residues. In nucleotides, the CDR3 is TGCAGTGCTAGTAACAGGGGGAAGAACACCGGGGAGCTGTTTTTT. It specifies CSASNRGKNTGELFF.

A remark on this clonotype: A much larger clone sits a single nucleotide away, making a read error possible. This CDR3 is CASGLAGKGPWAGTQYF. In nucleotides, the CDR3 is TGTGCCAGCGGACTAGCGGGAAAAGGACCTTGGGCAGGTACGCAGTATTTT. This chain uses TRBV14 with TRBJ2-3, with 12 bases lining up with TRBD2. The CDR3 covers 17 residues. The V gene end was trimmed by 8 bases and the J gene end by 8 bases; junction bases not matched to a gene: 17. Germline V CDR1 and CDR2: SGHDN, FVKESK.

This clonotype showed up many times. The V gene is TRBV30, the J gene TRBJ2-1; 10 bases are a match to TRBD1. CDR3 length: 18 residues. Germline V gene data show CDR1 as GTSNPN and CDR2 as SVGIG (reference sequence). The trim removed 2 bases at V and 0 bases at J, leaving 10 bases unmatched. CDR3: CAWSRSGTGASSYNEQFF. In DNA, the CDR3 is TGTGCCTGGAGTCGTTCCGGGACAGGGGCCTCCTCCTACAATGAGCAGTTCTTC.

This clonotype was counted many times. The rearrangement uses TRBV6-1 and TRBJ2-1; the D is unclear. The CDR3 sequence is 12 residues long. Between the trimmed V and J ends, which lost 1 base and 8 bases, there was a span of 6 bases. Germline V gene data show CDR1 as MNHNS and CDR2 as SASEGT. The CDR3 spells CASSEGGYEQFF. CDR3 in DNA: TGTGCCAGCAGTGAAGGGGGATATGAGCAGTTCTTC.

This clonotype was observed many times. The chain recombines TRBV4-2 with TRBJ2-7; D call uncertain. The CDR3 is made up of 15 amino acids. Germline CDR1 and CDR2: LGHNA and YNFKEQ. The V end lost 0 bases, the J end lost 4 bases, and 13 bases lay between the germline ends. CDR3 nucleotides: TGTGCCAGCAGCCAAGATTATCTCAGCTATTACGAGCAGTACTTC. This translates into CASSQDYLSYYEQYF.

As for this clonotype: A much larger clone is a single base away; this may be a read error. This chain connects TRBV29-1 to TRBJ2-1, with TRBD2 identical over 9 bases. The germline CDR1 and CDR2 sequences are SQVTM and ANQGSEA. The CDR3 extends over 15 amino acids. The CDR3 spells CSVEGASGTHNEQLF. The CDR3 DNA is TGCAGCGTTGAAGGCGCTAGCGGGACCCACAATGAGCAGCTCTTC.

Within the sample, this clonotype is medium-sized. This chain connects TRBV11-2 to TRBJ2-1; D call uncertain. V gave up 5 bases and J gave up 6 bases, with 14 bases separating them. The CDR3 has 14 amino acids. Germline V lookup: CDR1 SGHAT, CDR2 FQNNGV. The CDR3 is CASSGRIASNEQFF. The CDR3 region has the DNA TGTGCCAGCAGCGGCCGGATCGCGAGCAATGAGCAGTTCTTC.

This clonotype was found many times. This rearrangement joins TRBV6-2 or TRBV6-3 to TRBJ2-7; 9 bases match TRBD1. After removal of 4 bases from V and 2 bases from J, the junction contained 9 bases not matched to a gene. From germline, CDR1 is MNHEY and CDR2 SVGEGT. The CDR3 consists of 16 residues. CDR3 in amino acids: CASSFSVRDRAYEQYF. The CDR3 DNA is TGTGCCAGCAGTTTCAGCGTCCGGGACAGGGCCTACGAGCAGTACTTC.

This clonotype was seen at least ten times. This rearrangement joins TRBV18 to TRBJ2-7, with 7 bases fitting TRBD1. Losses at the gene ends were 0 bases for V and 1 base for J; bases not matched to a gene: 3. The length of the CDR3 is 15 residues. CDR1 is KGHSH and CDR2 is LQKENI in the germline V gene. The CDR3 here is CASSPPGGASYEQYF. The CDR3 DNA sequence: TGTGCCAGCTCACCACCAGGGGGCGCATCCTACGAGCAGTACTTC.

CDR3 residues: CASRVDAGYGTDTQYF. The CDR3 DNA follows: TGTGCCAGCAGAGTGGACGCGGGTTACGGCACAGATACGCAGTATTTT. The chain links TRBV7-2 to TRBJ2-3, with D possibly TRBD2 on 5 matching bases. This CDR3 spans 16 amino acids. Trimming pared 6 bases from V and 1 base from J, leaving 17 bases between. CDR1 SGHTA and CDR2 FQGNSA come from the germline V gene.

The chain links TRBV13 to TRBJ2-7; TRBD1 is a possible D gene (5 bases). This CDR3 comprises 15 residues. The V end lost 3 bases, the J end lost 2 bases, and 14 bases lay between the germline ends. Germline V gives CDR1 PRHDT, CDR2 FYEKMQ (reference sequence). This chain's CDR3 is CASSLVDTVPYEQYF. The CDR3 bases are TGTGCCAGCAGCTTGGTGGACACGGTCCCCTACGAGCAGTACTTC.

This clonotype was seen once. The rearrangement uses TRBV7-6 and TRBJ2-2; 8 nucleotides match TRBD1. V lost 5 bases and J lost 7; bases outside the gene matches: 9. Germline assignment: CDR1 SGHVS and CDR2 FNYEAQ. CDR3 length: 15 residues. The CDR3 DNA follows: TGTGCCAGCAGCCCGAGGACAGGGCCCGGCGGGGAGCTGTTTTTT. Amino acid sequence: CASSPRTGPGGELFF.

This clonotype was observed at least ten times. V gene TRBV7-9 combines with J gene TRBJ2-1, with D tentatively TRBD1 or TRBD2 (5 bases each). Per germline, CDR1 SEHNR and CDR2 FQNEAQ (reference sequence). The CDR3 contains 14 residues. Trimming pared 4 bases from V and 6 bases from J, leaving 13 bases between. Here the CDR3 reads CASSSLLGVNEQFF. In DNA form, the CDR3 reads TGTGCCAGCAGCTCACTTCTGGGGGTCAATGAGCAGTTCTTC.

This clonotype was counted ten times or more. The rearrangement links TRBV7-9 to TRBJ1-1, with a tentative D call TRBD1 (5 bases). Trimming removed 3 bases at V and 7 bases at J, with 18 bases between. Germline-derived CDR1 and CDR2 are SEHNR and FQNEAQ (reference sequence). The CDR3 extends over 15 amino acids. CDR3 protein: CASSFSLGGGIEAFF. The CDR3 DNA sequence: TGTGCCAGCAGCTTCTCCCTCGGGGGGGGAATTGAAGCTTTCTTT.